The 20 T cell receptor beta chains below all came from one sample that was sequenced in a study of blood T cell repertoires in COVID-19. Produced via immunoSEQ multiplex PCR; TCRdb's table is partial and in-frame only. The repertoire consists of around 210,000 clones, with about 88% occurring once and the leading ten covering 15% to 20%. The specimen sequenced was peripheral blood. The source is a man aged 50 to 60 with COVID-19, enrolled during active disease.

This clone has a handful of counts. The rearrangement links TRBV5-1 to TRBJ2-2, with 8 bases identical to TRBD2. This CDR3 contains 18 residues. Per germline, CDR1 SGHRS and CDR2 YFSETQ. The V and J ends lost 0 bases and 0 bases, in that order; junction bases with no gene match: 7. This CDR3 is CASSLGVLAGPNTGELFF. The CDR3 DNA sequence: TGCGCCAGCAGCTTGGGGGTTCTAGCGGGCCCGAACACCGGGGAGCTGTTTTTT.

The chain joins TRBV6-5 to TRBJ2-1; D may be TRBD2 (5 bases). In germline, CDR1 is MNHEY, CDR2 SVGAGI. The CDR3 is 12 amino acids. The ends were cut back, 6 bases at V and 6 bases at J, with 9 bases in the middle. The CDR3 reads CASRRASNEQFF. For the CDR3, the DNA is TGTGCCAGCAGGCGGGCTTCCAATGAGCAGTTCTTC.

V usage is TRBV5-6 and J usage is TRBJ1-1; 7 positions agree with TRBD1. The junction had 9 bases not matched to a gene; V was cut back by 4 bases and J by 6 bases. This CDR3 has 14 residues. Germline V gene lookup returns CDR1 SGHDT and CDR2 YYEEEE. This CDR3 reads CASSTGQVRAEAFF. The CDR3, as DNA: TGTGCCAGCAGCACAGGACAGGTAAGGGCTGAAGCTTTCTTT.

The chain has TRBV30 and TRBJ2-5, with D perhaps TRBD2 (5 bases). The CDR3 consists of 14 residues. The germline V gene has CDR1 GTSNPN and CDR2 SVGIG (reference sequence). Trimming shortened V by 2 bases and J by 4 bases, and 14 bases separated the two germline ends. The CDR3, as DNA: TGTGCCTGGAGTTCGGACCCCGCGGGAGAGACCCAGTACTTC. It translates to CAWSSDPAGETQYF.

In its sample, this clone was seen a few times. In the same sample, other DNA sequences code for this CDR3. CDR3 amino acids: CASSLVLAGGSDTQYF. CDR3 nucleotides: TGCGCCAGCAGCTTGGTTCTAGCGGGAGGGTCAGATACGCAGTATTTT. V is TRBV5-1 and J is TRBJ2-3; the match to TRBD2 covers 12 bases. V lost 0 bases to trimming and J lost 4 bases; unmatched junction nucleotides: 3. Germline CDR1 and CDR2: SGHRS and YFSETQ. This CDR3 is 16 amino acids long. Variable domain in full (rest from reference TRBV5-1 and TRBJ2-3): KAGVTQTPRYLIKTRGQQVTLSCSPISGHRSVSWYQQTPGQGLQFLFEYFSETQRNKGNFPGRFSGRQFSNSRSEMNVSTLELGDSALYLCASSLVLAGGSDTQYFGPGTRLTVL.

In DNA, the CDR3 is TGTGCCGCCTCTAGCGGAGAGGTGACCCAGTACTTC. Translated, it gives CAASSGEVTQYF. The genes are TRBV30 and TRBJ2-5, with TRBD2 matching over 7 bases. Losses at the gene ends were 8 bases for V and 7 bases for J; bases not matched to a gene: 10. CDR3 size: 12 residues. Germline CDR1 and CDR2: GTSNPN and SVGIG (reference sequence).

This clone was recorded only once. V usage is TRBV7-2 and J usage is TRBJ2-4, with D perhaps matching TRBD1 (6 bases). Germline CDR1 and CDR2: SGHTA and FQGNSA. V was trimmed by 5 bases and J by 8 bases, leaving 16 bases between them. The CDR3 covers 14 residues. The CDR3 DNA sequence: TGTGCCAGCAGCCGGGACAAACCCAGTGACATTCAGTACTTC. Protein product: CASSRDKPSDIQYF.

About this clone: Other DNA sequences in the same sample also yield this CDR3. The chain employs TRBV5-1 and TRBJ2-7, with 7 bases matching TRBD2. This CDR3 contains 12 residues. Unmatched junction bases numbered 0, after V lost 0 bases and J lost 6 bases. The germline V gene has CDR1 SGHRS and CDR2 YFSETQ. The CDR3: CASSLAGGEQYF. For the CDR3, the DNA is TGCGCCAGCAGCTTGGCGGGGGGCGAGCAGTACTTC.

The chain is built from TRBV19 and TRBJ1-4, with D possibly matching TRBD1 (5 bases). The CDR3 covers 15 residues. The germline gives CDR1 LNHDA, CDR2 SQIVND (reference sequence). Trimming removed 8 bases from V and 5 bases from J, with 18 bases in between. The CDR3 here is CASGRTKGRNEKLFF. The CDR3 DNA sequence: TGTGCCAGTGGCCGGACAAAGGGAAGGAATGAAAAACTGTTTTTT.

The chain employs TRBV10-2 and TRBJ2-7; tentatively, D is TRBD2 (5 bases). Trimming took 8 bases from V and 6 from J, leaving 14 bases between them. Germline values: CDR1 WSHSY, CDR2 SAAADI. CDR3 size: 12 residues. The CDR3 region has the DNA TGCGCCAGCGTAGGTGGAGGAGGCGAGCAGTACTTC. This sequence encodes CASVGGGGEQYF.

The chain uses TRBV5-4 and TRBJ2-7; tentatively, D is TRBD1 (5 bases). This CDR3 is built from 13 residues. Germline lookup yields CDR1 SGHNT and CDR2 YYREEE (reference sequence). Deletions cut 4 bases from V and 3 bases from J, with 11 bases between. Here the CDR3 reads CASSEFTGYEQYF. The CDR3 DNA is TGTGCCAGCAGCGAATTCACAGGCTACGAGCAGTACTTC.

The chain recombines TRBV19 with TRBJ2-7, with 8 bases aligning to TRBD1. Unmatched junction bases numbered 6, after V lost 6 bases and J lost 5 bases. The CDR3 is 13 amino acids. Germline V CDR1 and CDR2: LNHDA, SQIVND (reference sequence). This CDR3 reads CASRDRGRHEQYF. The CDR3 coding sequence is TGTGCCAGTAGAGACAGGGGCAGACACGAGCAGTACTTC.

This chain links TRBV18 with TRBJ2-6, with 10 bases lining up with TRBD2. The germline gives CDR1 KGHSH, CDR2 LQKENI. The CDR3 covers 18 residues. Trimming took 1 base from V and 0 from J; bases not matched to a gene: 3. The CDR3 coding sequence is TGTGCCAGCTCACCACGGACTAGCGGTGTCTCTGGGGCCAACGTCCTGACTTTC. It codes for CASSPRTSGVSGANVLTF.

The chain uses TRBV7-3 and TRBJ2-3, with 11 positions matching TRBD2. This CDR3 is 17 amino acids long. The V and J ends lost 5 bases and 4 bases, in that order; junction bases with no gene match: 11. The germline CDR1 and CDR2 sequences are SGHTA and FQGTGA. CDR3 in DNA: TGTGCCAGCAGCCCCCAGACTAGCGGGGTCGTTTCAGATACGCAGTATTTT. This translates into CASSPQTSGVVSDTQYF.

The CDR3 bases are TGTGCCAGCAGCTTCCCCAGGAGGTCAGATACGCAGTATTTT. Translation: CASSFPRRSDTQYF. The V gene is TRBV7-2, the J gene TRBJ2-3, with a possible D match to TRBD2 (5 bases). V lost 3 bases, J lost 4 bases, and 11 bases lay in between. The CDR3 totals 14 residues. Germline V gives CDR1 SGHTA, CDR2 FQGNSA.

The chain has TRBV9 and TRBJ1-6; D possibly corresponds to TRBD1 (5 bases). With 3 bases removed from V and 9 bases from J, the gap between germline ends came to 13 bases. The germline CDR1 and CDR2 sequences are SGDLS and YYNGEE. The CDR3 length is 14 residues. CDR3 sequence reads: CASSASGGTSPLHF. In nucleotides, the CDR3 is TGTGCCAGCAGCGCCTCGGGGGGGACTTCACCCCTCCACTTT.

The chain is built from TRBV7-9 and TRBJ1-1, with 10 nucleotides matching TRBD1. The CDR3 spans 15 residues. CDR1 and CDR2 (germline): SEHNR, FQNEAQ (reference sequence). V lost 0 bases and J lost 4; bases outside the gene matches: 2. The CDR3 sequence: CASSLAGTGATEAFF. The CDR3 region has the DNA TGTGCCAGCAGCTTAGCCGGGACAGGGGCCACTGAAGCTTTCTTT.

The J gene is TRBJ2-4, the V gene TRBV5-6; the match to TRBD1 covers 12 bases. The V segment lost 9 bases and the J segment 6 bases; nucleotides outside the gene matches: 7. Germline loops: CDR1 SGHDT, CDR2 YYEEEE. The CDR3 is 14 amino acids. This CDR3 reads CATGTGGAGNIQYF. The CDR3 nucleotides are TGTGCCACCGGGACAGGGGGCGCGGGAAACATTCAGTACTTC.

The chain links TRBV6-5 to TRBJ1-4; 7 bases are a match to TRBD1. The junction had 7 bases not matched to a gene; V was cut back by 6 bases and J by 3 bases. This CDR3 has 15 residues. Germline CDR1 MNHEY, CDR2 SVGAGI. The CDR3, as DNA: TGTGCCAGCAGGCTTAGCGGGACAGCTAATGAAAAACTGTTTTTT. It encodes CASRLSGTANEKLFF.

This chain uses TRBV5-6 with TRBJ2-7, with 11 bases fitting TRBD2. This CDR3 region has 16 residues. The germline V gene encodes CDR1 SGHDT and CDR2 YYEEEE. The V segment lost 1 base and the J segment 4 bases; nucleotides outside the gene matches: 7. CDR3 DNA sequence: TGTGCCAGCAGCTTGCTGGCTAGCGGGAGGCTATACGAGCAGTACTTC. It encodes CASSLLASGRLYEQYF.